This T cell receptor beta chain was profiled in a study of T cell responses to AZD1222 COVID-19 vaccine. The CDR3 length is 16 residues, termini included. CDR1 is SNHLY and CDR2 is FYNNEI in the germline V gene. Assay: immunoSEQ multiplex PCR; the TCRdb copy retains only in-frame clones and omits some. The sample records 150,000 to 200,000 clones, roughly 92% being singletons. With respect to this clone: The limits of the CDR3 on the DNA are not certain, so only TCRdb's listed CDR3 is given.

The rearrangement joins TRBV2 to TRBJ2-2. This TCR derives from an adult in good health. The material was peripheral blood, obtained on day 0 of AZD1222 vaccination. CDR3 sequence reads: CASSTSGAPVAGELFF.